The rows below give T cell receptor beta chains drawn from one sample of a study of regulatory T cells in long-lasting Graves disease. MiXCR was run by TCRdb on the multiplex PCR reads, yielding one entry per CDR3 protein. In the table there are 400,000 to 550,000 distinct CDR3 sequences, roughly 15% of which are singletons. These records were also assigned to another study, of T cells in Graves' hyperthyroidism and ophthalmopathy.

Sample: peripheral blood mononuclear cells (PBMCs), taken at new diagnosis, from a patient treated with antithyroid drugs. Receptor source: a woman in her 30s with Graves disease. Each CDR3 is given with its conserved first and last residue. Fields, in order: V gene, J gene, D gene, clone size, CDR3 DNA, CDR3 protein. The D gene is left open where the match is weak. Rows give clone size only sometimes, using once, few, many, or a class for an expanded clone.

TRBV5-1	TRBJ2-1	NA	many	TGCGCCAGCAGCAACAAAGCGGTCTCCTACAATGAGCAGTTCTTC	CASSNKAVSYNEQFF
TRBV12-3/TRBV12-4	TRBJ2-5	NA	many	TGTGCCAGCAGTTTTAACGAGAAAGAGACCCAGTACTTC	CASSFNEKETQYF
TRBV4-3	TRBJ2-1	TRBD2	many	TGCGCCAGCAGCCAAGTTGGGCTAGCGGGTACCTACAATGAGCAGTTCTTC	CASSQVGLAGTYNEQFF
TRBV29-1	TRBJ2-1	NA	NA	TGCAGCACCCCCCTCTCTGGGCGGTTCAATGAGCAGTTCTTC	CSTPLSGRFNEQFF
TRBV10-2	TRBJ2-7	NA	many	TGCGCCAGCAGTGAGCGGGAGTTAGGGAACTCCTACGAGCAGTACTTC	CASSERELGNSYEQYF
TRBV7-8	TRBJ2-1	NA	few	TGTGCCAGCAGCCCATTCACCGGGATCACCTACAATGAGCAGTTCTTC	CASSPFTGITYNEQFF
TRBV14	TRBJ2-7	TRBD2	NA	TGTGCCAGCAGCCAAATGGCGGGAGCCCCCTACGAGCAGTACTTC	CASSQMAGAPYEQYF
TRBV7-3	TRBJ2-2	TRBD2	many	TGTGCCAGCAGCTTATCCCGGACTAGCCCATCTAACACCGGGGAGCTGTTTTTT	CASSLSRTSPSNTGELFF
TRBV14	TRBJ2-5	TRBD2	NA	TGTGCCAGCAGCCAAATCGCGGGAGGTTTGGAGACCCAGTACTTC	CASSQIAGGLETQYF
TRBV2	TRBJ1-4	NA	many	TGTGCCAGCAGCGACCTAGGCGGGGATGAAAAACTGTTTTTT	CASSDLGGDEKLFF
TRBV20-1	TRBJ2-3	NA	many	TGCAGTGCTAGGGACGGGAGCACAGATACGCAGTATTTT	CSARDGSTDTQYF
TRBV28	TRBJ1-1	NA	many	TGTGCCAGCAGTTTTTCAGGGTCTGAAGCTTTCTTT	CASSFSGSEAFF
TRBV3-1	TRBJ2-5	TRBD2	once	TGTGCCAGCAGCCAAATGGCGTCTAGCGGGAGGTTTGGGGAGACCCAGTACTTC	CASSQMASSGRFGETQYF
TRBV3-1	TRBJ2-7	NA	few	TGTGCCAGCAGCCGCTTAAGAAACTACGAGCAGTACTTC	CASSRLRNYEQYF
TRBV7-3	TRBJ2-2	TRBD2	many	TGTGCCAGCAGCTTAAAGGGACTAGCGGGACCCACCGGGGAGCTGTTTTTT	CASSLKGLAGPTGELFF
TRBV6-5	TRBJ2-7	NA	NA	TGTGCCAGCAGTTACAGAAGGGGCGAAATCGAGCAGTACTTC	CASSYRRGEIEQYF
TRBV11-3	TRBJ2-7	NA	once	TGTGCCAGCAGGAAGGAAGACTTCTCCTACGAGCAGTACTTC	CASRKEDFSYEQYF
TRBV20-1	TRBJ1-1	NA	many	TGCAGGGCAAGTACAGGGAACACTGAAGCTTTCTTT	CRASTGNTEAFF
TRBV20-1	TRBJ2-7	NA	few	TGCAGTTACTGGGGCGAAAGCTCCTACGAGCAGTACTTC	CSYWGESSYEQYF
TRBV29-1	TRBJ2-7	TRBD1	many	TGCAGCGTTGAGACAGGGGGCTCCTACGAGCAGTACTTC	CSVETGGSYEQYF
TRBV7-2	TRBJ2-2	NA	NA	TGTGCCAGCAGCACCCGGACGGGCTCCACCGGGGAGCTGTTTTTT	CASSTRTGSTGELFF
TRBV13	TRBJ1-1	TRBD1	many	TGTGCCAGCAGCTCCATGGACAGGAAGAACACTGAAGCTTTCTTT	CASSSMDRKNTEAFF
TRBV27	TRBJ2-7	TRBD2	many	TGTGCCAGCAGCGGCTCCGCGGGAGCATACGAGCAGTACTTC	CASSGSAGAYEQYF
TRBV11-2	TRBJ2-3	TRBD2	many	TGTGCCAGCAGAGCTAGCGGGAGCTCCCCAGATACGCAGTATTTT	CASRASGSSPDTQYF
TRBV28	TRBJ1-2	NA	many	TGTGCCAGCAGTTTGGCGGGGCAGGATGGCTACACCTTC	CASSLAGQDGYTF
TRBV5-8	TRBJ2-4	NA	NA	TGTGCCAGCAGCTTGGCGGGGGTAAACATTCAGTACTTC	CASSLAGVNIQYF
TRBV7-9	TRBJ1-1	NA	many	TGTGCCAGCAGCTTAAACCGGGACACAAACACTGAAGCTTTCTTT	CASSLNRDTNTEAFF
TRBV28	TRBJ2-1	NA	many	TGTGCCAGCAGGGTGAGTTCCTACAATGAGCAGTTCTTC	CASRVSSYNEQFF
TRBV29-1	TRBJ1-1	TRBD1	NA	TGCAGCGTTCCCCGGACAGGGCGAGGAAACACTGAAGCTTTCTTT	CSVPRTGRGNTEAFF
TRBV20-1	TRBJ2-3	TRBD2	few	TGCAGTGCTAGAGGAGGTCTAGCGGGAGTGGGGACAGATACGCAGTATTTT	CSARGGLAGVGTDTQYF
TRBV30	TRBJ1-4	NA	NA	TGTGCCTGGAGTGTAGGGGCGGGTGAAAAACTGTTTTTT	CAWSVGAGEKLFF
TRBV6-1	TRBJ2-3	NA	NA	TGTGCCAGCGGGGGGGGCCTGGATACGCAGTATTTT	CASGGGLDTQYF
TRBV4-3	TRBJ2-1	NA	many	TGCGCCAGCAGCCGAGGGGAAGGGGACCAGATCCGATACAATGAGCAGTTCTTC	CASSRGEGDQIRYNEQFF
TRBV7-2	TRBJ2-1	TRBD2	many	TGTGCCAGCAGCTCCCTCGCGGGAGGAAGGGATGAGCAGTTCTTC	CASSSLAGGRDEQFF
TRBV2	TRBJ2-5	TRBD2	many	TGTGCCAGCACTCCCGACGGGGGGGGACTCTTCGGTGAGAAGACCCAGTACTTC	CASTPDGGGLFGEKTQYF
TRBV5-1	TRBJ2-7	NA	few	TGCGCCAGCAGCTTGAGTGCAGCCGGATACGAGCAGTACTTC	CASSLSAAGYEQYF
TRBV10-1	TRBJ2-3	TRBD2	few	TGCGCCTCTACGCCGGGACTAGGGATTACAGATACGCAGTATTTT	CASTPGLGITDTQYF
TRBV11-2	TRBJ1-1	NA	many	TGTGCCAGCAGCCCGACGGACAGAATTGAAGCTTTCTTT	CASSPTDRIEAFF
TRBV11-2	TRBJ2-1	TRBD2	few	TGTGCCAGCAGCCCCCGGACTAGCGGGAGTTTGGGGTCCAATGAGCAGTTCTTC	CASSPRTSGSLGSNEQFF
TRBV29-1	TRBJ2-1	NA	once	TGCAGCGTTGAGGACATCAATGAGCAGTTCTTC	CSVEDINEQFF
TRBV5-5	TRBJ1-1	NA	NA	TGTGCCAGCAGCTTGGTGCCGTACATGAACACTGAAGCTTTCTTT	CASSLVPYMNTEAFF
TRBV12-3/TRBV12-4	TRBJ2-7	NA	once	TGTGCCAGTCAGGAGGGTGAGGGGTCCTCCTACGAGCAGTACTTC	CASQEGEGSSYEQYF
TRBV7-9	TRBJ2-1	TRBD2	many	TGTGCCAGCAGCGGAAGCGGGAGGGTAAATGAGCAGTTCTTC	CASSGSGRVNEQFF
TRBV12-3/TRBV12-4	TRBJ2-3	NA	few	TGTGCCAGCACCCCCCCGGCGGCGCAGGGCACAGATACGCAGTATTTT	CASTPPAAQGTDTQYF
TRBV9	TRBJ2-5	NA	few	TGTGCCAGCAGCGTAGAGGCCAGACGAGAGACCCAGTACTTC	CASSVEARRETQYF
TRBV3-1	TRBJ2-4	NA	NA	TGTGCCAGCAGCCAGGTCAAAAACATTCAGTACTTC	CASSQVKNIQYF
TRBV7-8	TRBJ2-1	TRBD2	many	TGTGCCAGCACCTTTGGGACTAGCGGCTACAATGAGCAGTTCTTC	CASTFGTSGYNEQFF
TRBV4-1	TRBJ2-1	NA	many	TGCGCCAGCAGCCGGACCAGCAACAATGAGCAGTTCTTC	CASSRTSNNEQFF
TRBV30	TRBJ1-3	NA	NA	TGTGCCTGGAGTGCTGACTCTGGAAACACCATATATTTT	CAWSADSGNTIYF